This TCR beta chain derives from a study of identical twins. All of the donors were Caucasians in good health. TCRdb processed the 5' RACE reads anew with MiXCR; each CDR3 protein has one entry. The repertoire holds approximately 500,000 distinct CDR3 sequences, with roughly 15% as singletons. This clonotype was seen a handful of times. Separately, the same data were catalogued under a study of yellow fever vaccine responses in identical twins.

Sequencing was carried out using CD4+ T cells sorted from blood. The sequence was obtained from a woman aged 18-29 years in good health.

CDR3 in DNA: TGCGCCAGCCGTTCCGATAAAACGCGGGGCACTGAAGCTTTCTTT. Translation gives CASRSDKTRGTEAFF. The chain has TRBV5-1 and TRBJ1-1; no firm D call. In germline, CDR1 is SGHRS, CDR2 YFSETQ. V lost 7 bases to trimming and J lost 4 bases, with 20 bases between them. The CDR3 contains 15 residues.